This entry is about one TCR beta chain. What it recognizes is unknown. Additional DNA sequences in this sample encode the identical CDR3. PCR primers comprised 60 Vbeta and 13 Jbeta primers. Assay used: immunoSEQ multiplex PCR; TCRdb lists only in-frame clones, some missing. The repertoire includes roughly 200,000 clones, approximately 80% of them detected once, and roughly 0.66% sits in the top ten. This entry belongs to a study of cytomegalovirus exposure and HLA in healthy donors. Study outcomes and limitations: TCR beta V- and J-gene trimming, according to a later analysis, was linked to a missense DCLRE1C variant. When a later analysis was performed, an Asian-associated ancestry cluster reportedly had fewer N-insertions than the approximately 700-donor mean.

The germline gives CDR1 PRHDT, CDR2 FYEKMQ (reference sequence). This CDR3 is built from 14 residues. V shed 1 base and J shed 4 bases, with 8 bases lying between them. The genes are TRBV13 and TRBJ2-1, with D possibly being TRBD2 (6 bases). The origin of this receptor is a boy aged 2 to 10 in good health and CMV-seronegative. The specimen sequenced was PBMCs. For the CDR3, the DNA is TGTGCCAGCAGCTTAGCGGGACTTTACAATGAGCAGTTCTTC. This codes for CASSLAGLYNEQFF.